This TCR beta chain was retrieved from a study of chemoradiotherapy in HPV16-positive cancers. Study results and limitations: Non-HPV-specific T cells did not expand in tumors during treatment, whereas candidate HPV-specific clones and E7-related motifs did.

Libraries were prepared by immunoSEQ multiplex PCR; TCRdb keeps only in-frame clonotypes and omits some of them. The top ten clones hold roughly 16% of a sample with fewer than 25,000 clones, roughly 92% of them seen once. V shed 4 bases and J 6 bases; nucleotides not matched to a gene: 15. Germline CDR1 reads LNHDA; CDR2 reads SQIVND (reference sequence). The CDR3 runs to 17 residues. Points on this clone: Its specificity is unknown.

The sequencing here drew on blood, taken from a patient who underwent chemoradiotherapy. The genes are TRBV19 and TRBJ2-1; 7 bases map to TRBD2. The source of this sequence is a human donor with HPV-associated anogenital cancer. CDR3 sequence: CASSRGGTPSLVNEQFF. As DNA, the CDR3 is TGTGCCAGTAGTAGGGGGGGAACTCCATCCTTGGTCAATGAGCAGTTCTTC.